This entry describes one T cell receptor (beta chain). This entry is derived from a study of blood T cell repertoires in COVID-19. Background on the study: COVID-19 samples from acute and convalescent phases originated in the United States, Italy and Spain. Nucleic acid was either cDNA or gDNA, and it came from T cells, B-cell-depleted T cells, or PBMCs.

V shed 5 bases and J 6 bases; nucleotides not matched to a gene: 4. This CDR3 comprises 15 residues. The germline CDR1 and CDR2 sequences are PRHDT and FYEKMQ (reference sequence). Method: immunoSEQ multiplex PCR; TCRdb's copy keeps in-frame clones and lacks some. The sample has approximately 96,000 clones; roughly 84% are singletons. The J gene is TRBJ2-3, the V gene TRBV13, with 14 bases lining up with TRBD2. Sequencing used peripheral blood. The sequence came from a woman aged 80 or over with acute or convalescent COVID-19. The DNA for the CDR3 is TGTGCCAGCAGCAGGGGACTAGCGGGAGTGGATACGCAGTATTTT. Protein: CASSRGLAGVDTQYF.